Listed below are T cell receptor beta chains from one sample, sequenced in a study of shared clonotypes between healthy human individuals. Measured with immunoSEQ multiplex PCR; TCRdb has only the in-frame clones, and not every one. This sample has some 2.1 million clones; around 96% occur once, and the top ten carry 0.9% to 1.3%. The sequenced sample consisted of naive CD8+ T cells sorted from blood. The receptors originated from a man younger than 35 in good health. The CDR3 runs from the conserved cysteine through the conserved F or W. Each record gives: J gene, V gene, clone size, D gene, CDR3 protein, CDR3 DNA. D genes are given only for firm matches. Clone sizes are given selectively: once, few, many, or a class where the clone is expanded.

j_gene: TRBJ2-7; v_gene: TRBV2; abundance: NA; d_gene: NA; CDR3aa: CASLVDTSPSYEQYF; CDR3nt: TGTGCCAGCCTTGTCGACACTTCCCCCTCCTACGAGCAGTACTTC
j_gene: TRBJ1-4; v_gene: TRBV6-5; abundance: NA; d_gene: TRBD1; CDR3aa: CASSYRQGARDEKLFF; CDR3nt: TGTGCCAGCAGTTACCGACAGGGGGCAAGGGATGAAAAACTGTTTTTT
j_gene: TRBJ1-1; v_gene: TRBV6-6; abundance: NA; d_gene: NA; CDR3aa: CASSYFRGGTEAFF; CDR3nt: TGTGCCAGCAGTTACTTCAGGGGCGGCACTGAAGCTTTCTTT
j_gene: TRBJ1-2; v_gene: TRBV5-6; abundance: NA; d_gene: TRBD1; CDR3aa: CASSFAGTGVYTF; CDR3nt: TGTGCCAGCAGCTTCGCCGGGACAGGGGTCTACACCTTC
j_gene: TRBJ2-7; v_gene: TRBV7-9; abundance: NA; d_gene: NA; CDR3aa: CASSSTSQESYEQYF; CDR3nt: TGTGCCAGCAGCTCCACCTCTCAGGAGTCCTACGAGCAGTACTTC
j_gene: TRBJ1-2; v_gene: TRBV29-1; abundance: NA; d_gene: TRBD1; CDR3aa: CSVFTGVITTDGYTF; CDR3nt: TGCAGCGTTTTTACAGGGGTAATTACTACTGATGGCTACACCTTC
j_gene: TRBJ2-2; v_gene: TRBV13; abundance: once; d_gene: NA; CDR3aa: CASSQHGGSTGELFF; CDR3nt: TGTGCCAGCAGCCAGCACGGGGGATCGACCGGGGAGCTGTTTTTT
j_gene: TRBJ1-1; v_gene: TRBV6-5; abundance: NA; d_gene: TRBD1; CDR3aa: CASSYLTGDHTEAFF; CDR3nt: TGTGCCAGCAGTTACTTGACAGGGGATCACACTGAAGCTTTCTTT
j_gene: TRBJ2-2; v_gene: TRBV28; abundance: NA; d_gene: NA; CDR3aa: CASSPVLANTGELFF; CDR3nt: TGTGCCAGCAGTCCCGTCCTCGCGAACACCGGGGAGCTGTTTTTT
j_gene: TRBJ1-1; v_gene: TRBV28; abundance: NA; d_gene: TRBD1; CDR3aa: CASSLTGGDTEAFF; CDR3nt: TGTGCCAGCAGTTTGACAGGGGGGGACACTGAAGCTTTCTTT
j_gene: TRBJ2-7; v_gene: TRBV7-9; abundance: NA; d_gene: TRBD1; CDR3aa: CASSLATGSRHEQYF; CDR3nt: TGTGCCAGCAGCTTAGCGACAGGGAGTCGCCACGAGCAGTACTTC
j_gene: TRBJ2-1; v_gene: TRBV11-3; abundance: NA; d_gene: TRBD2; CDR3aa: CASSSGLAPNEQFF; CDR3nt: TGTGCCAGCAGCTCGGGACTAGCGCCCAATGAGCAGTTCTTC
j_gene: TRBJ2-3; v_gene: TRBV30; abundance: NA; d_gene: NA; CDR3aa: CAWRGLSRTDTQYF; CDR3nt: TGTGCCTGGAGGGGTTTATCCCGCACAGATACGCAGTATTTT
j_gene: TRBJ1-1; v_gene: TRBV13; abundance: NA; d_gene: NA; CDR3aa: CASSLGDSFTEAFF; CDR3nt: TGTGCCAGCAGCTTAGGCGACAGTTTCACTGAAGCTTTCTTT
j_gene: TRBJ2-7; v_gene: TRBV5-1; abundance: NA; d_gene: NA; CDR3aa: CASSQYGLDKDEQYF; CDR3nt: TGCGCCAGCAGCCAATACGGCCTAGATAAGGACGAGCAGTACTTC
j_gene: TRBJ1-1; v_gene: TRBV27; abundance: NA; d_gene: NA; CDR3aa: CASSLVPGMANTEAFF; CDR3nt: TGTGCCAGCAGTTTAGTGCCCGGTATGGCGAACACTGAAGCTTTCTTT
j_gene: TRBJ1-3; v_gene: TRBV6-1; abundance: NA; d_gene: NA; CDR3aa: CASSDRSSGNTIYF; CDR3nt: TGTGCCAGCAGTGACCGAAGCTCTGGAAACACCATATATTTT
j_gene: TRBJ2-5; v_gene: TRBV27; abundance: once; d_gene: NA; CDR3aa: CASGGWHQETQYF; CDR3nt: TGTGCCAGCGGAGGGTGGCACCAAGAGACCCAGTACTTC